This T cell receptor beta chain derives from a study of tumor-infiltrating lymphocytes in localized non-small cell lung cancer. The study, taken as a whole, reports: Technical variation could not be separated from intratumor heterogeneity here. Not all patients were TCR sequenced, owing to tissue quantity. Immunotypes IM1 and IM2 had similar TCR-derived T-cell fractions.

Concerning this clone: The antigen remains undetermined.

The repertoire was sequenced with immunoSEQ multiplex PCR; TCRdb's copy has only in-frame clones and lacks some. The sample shows some 15,000 clones, around 66% of them seen only once. This CDR3 comprises 16 residues. V lost 6 bases and J lost 5; bases outside the gene matches: 11. Germline V CDR1 and CDR2: SNHLY, FYNNEI. The clonotype comes from a human donor with non-small cell lung cancer. The source material was lung tumor tissue. The chain combines TRBV2 with TRBJ2-7, with 12 bases identical to TRBD2. CDR3 residues: CASSLRLTSGSDEQYF. Here the CDR3 DNA reads TGTGCCAGCAGCCTTCGACTGACTAGCGGGAGCGACGAGCAGTACTTC.